The clone carrying this T cell receptor (beta chain) was seen a few times. The data originate from a study of blood T cell repertoires in COVID-19. Across the study: There were acute and convalescent COVID-19 samples, and they came from the United States, Italy and Spain.

The V and J ends lost 0 bases and 4 bases respectively, with 12 bases between them. The CDR3 covers 15 residues. Per germline, CDR1 SGHDT and CDR2 YYEEEE. Original processing methods: Counts of nucleated cells, estimated from reference gene primer amplification, were obtained. The data were produced by immunoSEQ multiplex PCR, yet TCRdb's version contains in-frame clones alone and is incomplete. The V and J calls and the clone size are those of that table, but D and trimming were determined from the DNA. The table shows over 120,000 clones, with under 90% occurring only once. The sequenced sample consisted of peripheral blood. The chain combines TRBV5-6 with TRBJ2-3; the D gene is possibly TRBD2 (5 bases). This TCR was recovered from a man between 65 and 85 years old who had recovered from COVID-19. DNA for the CDR3: TGTGCCAGCAGCTTGGCCGGGAATTGGGCAGATACGCAGTATTTT. This sequence encodes CASSLAGNWADTQYF.